This TCR beta chain was sequenced during a study of blood T cells in healthy people across ages. The V and J ends lost 0 bases and 3 bases, in that order; junction bases with no gene match: 9. CDR1 is SGDLS, CDR2 YYNGEE, per germline. This CDR3 contains 17 residues. A second PCR, run for about 6 to 12 cycles, used a sample-barcoded 5' primer plus a J-beta primer mix. From the 5' RACE reads, TCRdb called clonotypes with MiXCR, one entry per CDR3 protein. The sample has about 1.1 million distinct CDR3 sequences, roughly two fifths seen once. This clonotype came up a few times. Sequenced sample: blood. The TCR was taken from a man between 18 and 35 years old in good health. This chain joins TRBV9 and TRBJ2-7, with TRBD1 matching 10 bases. This CDR3 reads CASSVGMGQGPSYEQYF. Written as DNA, the CDR3 is TGTGCCAGCAGCGTAGGGATGGGACAGGGGCCCAGCTACGAGCAGTACTTC.